Listed here is a single TCR beta chain. The donors were in the approximately 120-subject validation cohort; that cohort was separate from the roughly 680-subject first cohort. The sample originates from a study of cytomegalovirus exposure and HLA in healthy donors. Background on the study: A subsequent analysis reported that the roughly 120 validation repertoires were produced on the same platform that had also been used for the roughly 670 first-cohort repertoires.

Assay used: immunoSEQ multiplex PCR; TCRdb lists only in-frame clones, some missing. The table has around 60,000 clones, around 90% seen once. Germline V gives CDR1 DFQATT, CDR2 SNEGSKA (reference sequence). There are 11 residues in the CDR3. With 3 bases removed from V and 3 bases from J, the gap between germline ends came to 4 bases. The TCR comes from a young woman in good health and CMV-seronegative. Sample: PBMCs. The rearrangement links TRBV20-1 to TRBJ2-3; D gene uncertain. The CDR3 loop is CSASRTDTQYF. CDR3 DNA: TGCAGTGCTAGCAGAACAGATACGCAGTATTTT.